The 29 T cell receptor beta chains below all came from one sample that was sequenced in a study of cytomegalovirus exposure and HLA in healthy donors (dated by TCRdb to between 2016 and 2019). Library preparation was by the immunoSEQ multiplex PCR assay. For the multiplex PCR, a mixture combining 60 forward primers for TCR Vbeta segments and 13 reverse primers for TCR Jbeta segments was used. Here the immuneACCESS table is served through TCRdb, limited to in-frame sequences with V and J called. Missing clones are a known gap in these copies; in checked studies unresolved V genes cover under half, and the rest lacks a known reason. The sample table shows about 130,000 clones, and around 80% are seen once. Of the sample, under 3% is held by the ten largest clones. Sequencing input: PBMCs. These receptors originate from a boy between 2 and 15 years old in good health and CMV-seronegative.

V usage is TRBV7-9 and J usage is TRBJ1-2; a weak D match, TRBD1 (6 bases). This CDR3 comprises 15 residues. V dropped 4 bases and J dropped 3 bases, with 15 bases sitting between them. Germline CDR1 is SEHNR and CDR2 is FQNEAQ (reference sequence). The CDR3, as DNA: TGTGCCAGCAGCTCTGGACAGATTCAAGACTATGGCTACACCTTC. Translating gives CASSSGQIQDYGYTF.

The V and J genes are TRBV5-3 and TRBJ1-6; D is possibly TRBD1 (6 bases). TRBV5-3 carries the ORF label, with uncertain function. Trimming left V 1 base short and J 7 bases short, with 9 bases between. The CDR3 totals 14 residues. The CDR3 DNA follows: TGTGCCAGAAGCTTGCGGGACATAAATTCACCCCTCCACTTT. Translated: CARSLRDINSPLHF.

The rearrangement uses TRBV14 and TRBJ2-7, with D possibly TRBD1 on 6 matching bases. CDR3 length equals 15 residues. Trimming left V 4 bases short and J 0 bases short, with 13 bases between. CDR1 and CDR2 (germline): SGHDN, FVKESK. CDR3 region: CASSLRTDSSYEQYF. The CDR3 DNA reads as TGTGCCAGCAGCCTTAGGACAGACAGCTCCTACGAGCAGTACTTC.

The gene calls are TRBV19 and TRBJ1-5; no reliable D call. V was shortened by 8 bases and J by 0 bases, with 11 bases between the two germline ends. The CDR3 has 14 amino acids. In germline, CDR1 is LNHDA, CDR2 SQIVND (reference sequence). The CDR3 sequence is CASRTGYSNQPQHF. The CDR3 region has the DNA TGTGCCAGTCGCACGGGGTATAGCAATCAGCCCCAGCATTTT.

J is TRBJ1-5 and V is TRBV6-5; TRBD1 matches at 8 bases. The CDR3 runs to 14 residues. Germline CDR1 is MNHEY and CDR2 is SVGAGI. V trimming: 6 bases; J trimming: 4 bases; junction bases outside the gene matches: 5. The CDR3 coding sequence is TGTGCCAGCAGACCCACAGGGGGGAATCAGCCCCAGCATTTT. Its translation: CASRPTGGNQPQHF.

The chain is built from TRBV5-8 and TRBJ2-7; D is perhaps TRBD2 (6 bases). Germline lookup yields CDR1 SGHTS and CDR2 YDEGEE. This CDR3 has 15 residues. The germline V and J ends were trimmed by 4 bases and 0 bases, with 14 bases remaining between them. CDR3 bases: TGTGCCAGCAGCCTGGGACTTATGAGCTCCTACGAGCAGTACTTC. Its translation is CASSLGLMSSYEQYF.

This rearrangement joins TRBV19 to TRBJ1-5; weak D call: TRBD1 (5 bases). Germline CDR1 LNHDA, CDR2 SQIVND (reference sequence). The CDR3 totals 15 residues. With 10 bases removed from V and 3 bases from J, the gap between germline ends came to 19 bases. In DNA, the CDR3 is TGTGCCACCGGAGGGGACTGGGGCCTCAATCAGCCCCAGCATTTT. Translating it yields CATGGDWGLNQPQHF.

The table lists this clone with a few counts. The V call is TRBV4-2, the J call TRBJ2-1; 11 nucleotides agree with TRBD2. The CDR3 is 16 residues long. The germline CDR1 and CDR2 sequences are LGHNA and YNFKEQ. Trimming at V came to 0 bases and at J to 2 bases, leaving 0 bases not matched to a gene. The CDR3 region is CASSQDSGGAYNEQFF. The CDR3 bases are TGTGCCAGCAGCCAAGATAGCGGGGGGGCCTACAATGAGCAGTTCTTC.

The chain links TRBV21-1 to TRBJ2-3; the table gives TRBD2 as D, unverified against the DNA. TRBV21-1 is a pseudogene segment. The CDR3 runs to 10 residues. The DNA of the CDR3 is TGTGCCAAGGAGGCAGATACGCAGTATTTT. It is translated as CAKEADTQYF.

This chain joins TRBV9 and TRBJ2-1; 12 nucleotides agree with TRBD2. Germline lookup yields CDR1 SGDLS and CDR2 YYNGEE. Trimming at V came to 4 bases and at J to 10 bases, leaving 9 bases not matched to a gene. The CDR3 is 15 residues long. Here the CDR3 DNA reads TGTGCCAGCAGCTACCCCCTAGCGGGAGGGTCGGAGCAGTTCTTC. It codes for CASSYPLAGGSEQFF.

This sequence joins TRBV11-2 and TRBJ2-7; no firm D call. V gave up 3 bases and J gave up 2 bases, with 5 bases separating them. CDR3 size: 12 residues. Germline-derived CDR1 and CDR2 are SGHAT and FQNNGV. CDR3 protein: CASSFGAYEQYV. Here the CDR3 DNA reads TGTGCCAGCAGCTTTGGGGCCTACGAGCAGTACGTC.

In DNA, the CDR3 is TGTGCCAGCAGCCAAGTGATTGGGGGAGGACTGTTTTTT. Translated: CASSQVIGGGLFF. This chain joins TRBV14 and TRBJ1-4; perhaps TRBD1 as D (5 bases). Germline CDR1 and CDR2: SGHDN and FVKESK. V was cut by 1 base and J by 13 bases, with 13 bases left in between. CDR3 length: 13 amino acids.

The gene calls are TRBV6-1 and TRBJ1-3; D gene unclear. Germline V gene data show CDR1 as MNHNS and CDR2 as SASEGT. CDR3 length equals 14 residues. Deletions cut 5 bases from V and 3 bases from J, with 11 bases between. This CDR3 reads CASSPRGFGNTIYF. The CDR3 DNA reads TGTGCCAGCAGTCCCCGGGGTTTTGGAAACACCATATATTTT.

This chain uses TRBV4-1 with TRBJ1-2, with 9 bases identical to TRBD1. The CDR3 extends over 16 amino acids. Trimming removed 0 bases from V and 3 bases from J; junction bases left unmatched: 5. The germline V gene has CDR1 MGHRA and CDR2 YSYEKL. CDR3 coding DNA: TGCGCCAGCAGCCAAGATTGGACAGGGGAGTACTATGGCTACACCTTC. This translates into CASSQDWTGEYYGYTF.

This chain uses TRBV19 with TRBJ2-1; D perhaps matches TRBD2 (6 bases). The CDR3 has 13 residues. Trimming removed 5 bases from V and 8 bases from J, with 13 bases in between. CDR1 and CDR2 from the germline V gene are LNHDA and SQIVND (reference sequence). The CDR3 DNA follows: TGTGCCAGTAGTCCCGGGGGTGGGTATGAGCAGTTCTTC. Protein: CASSPGGGYEQFF.

The chain joins TRBV5-6 to TRBJ2-1; 11 nucleotides agree with TRBD2. V gave up 1 base and J gave up 4 bases; unmatched junction bases: 1. CDR1 and CDR2 from the germline V gene are SGHDT and YYEEEE. The CDR3 runs to 15 residues. The CDR3 here is CASSLRLAGYNEQFF. CDR3 nucleotide sequence: TGTGCCAGCAGCTTGAGACTAGCGGGGTACAATGAGCAGTTCTTC.

This clone has a handful of counts. V usage is TRBV2 and J usage is TRBJ2-7; 7 bases are shared with TRBD1. The CDR3 spans 14 residues. CDR1 SNHLY and CDR2 FYNNEI come from the germline V gene. V lost 7 bases, J lost 4 bases, and 10 bases stayed unmatched. The CDR3 DNA sequence: TGTGCCAGCACCTCCGGGACAGCGGTTTACGAGCAGTACTTC. Residues: CASTSGTAVYEQYF. Filled out from reference TRBV2 and TRBJ2-7, the complete variable domain reads EPEVTQTPSHQVTQMGQEVILRCVPISNHLYFYWYRQILGQKVEFLVSFYNNEISEKSEIFDDQFSVERPDGSNFTLKIRSTKLEDSAMYFCASTSGTAVYEQYFGPGTRLTVT.

V usage is TRBV15 and J usage is TRBJ2-7; 10 bases fit TRBD2. In germline, CDR1 is LNHNV, CDR2 YYDKDF (reference sequence). V lost 0 bases and J lost 7; bases outside the gene matches: 15. This CDR3 comprises 18 residues. CDR3 residues: CATSRDVRRVSGGREQYF. CDR3 in DNA: TGTGCCACCAGCAGAGATGTCCGAAGAGTTAGCGGGGGGAGAGAGCAGTACTTC.

Concerning this clone: Distinct nucleotide sequences in the sample also encode this CDR3. The chain has TRBV27 and TRBJ1-1; D is uncertain. Trimming took off 3 bases at V and 2 bases at J, with 10 bases between the two ends. CDR1 and CDR2 from the germline V gene are MNHEY and SMNVEV (reference sequence). The CDR3 sequence is 14 residues long. The CDR3 bases are TGTGCCAGCAGTTTCCGCGGGGTAAACACTGAAGCTTTCTTT. Translation gives CASSFRGVNTEAFF.

The V gene is TRBV30, the J gene TRBJ1-6; D remains unclear. The V end lost 6 bases, the J end lost 3 bases, and 9 bases lay between the germline ends. The germline CDR1 and CDR2 sequences are GTSNPN and SVGIG (reference sequence). The CDR3 is 13 amino acids. CDR3 in amino acids: CACQAYYNSPLHF. In DNA form, the CDR3 reads TGTGCCTGCCAGGCCTACTATAATTCACCCCTCCACTTT.

This chain joins TRBV5-6 and TRBJ2-1; the match to TRBD2 covers 7 bases. CDR3 length equals 14 residues. From germline, CDR1 is SGHDT and CDR2 YYEEEE. Losses at the gene ends were 2 bases for V and 9 bases for J; bases not matched to a gene: 8. CDR3 region: CASSLPGGSGEQFF. The CDR3 DNA reads TGTGCCAGCAGCTTACCTGGCGGGAGCGGTGAGCAGTTCTTC. Full variable domain (rest looked up from reference TRBV5-6 and TRBJ2-1): DAGVTQSPTHLIKTRGQQVTLRCSPKSGHDTVSWYQQALGQGPQFIFQYYEEEERQRGNFPDRFSGHQFPNYSSELNVNALLLGDSALYLCASSLPGGSGEQFFGPGTRLTVL.

This chain joins TRBV2 and TRBJ2-1, with TRBD1 as a possible D gene (5 bases). V gave up 3 bases and J gave up 1 base, with 7 bases separating them. This CDR3 spans 14 amino acids. Germline V CDR1 and CDR2: SNHLY, FYNNEI. The DNA of the CDR3 is TGTGCCAGCAGTGATAGACAGTCCTACAATGAGCAGTTCTTC. Translating it yields CASSDRQSYNEQFF.

The J gene is TRBJ2-6, the V gene TRBV18; D ambiguous. In germline, CDR1 is KGHSH, CDR2 LQKENI. The CDR3 consists of 16 residues. The ends were cut back, 4 bases at V and 1 base at J, with 11 bases in the middle. The CDR3, as DNA: TGTGCCAGCTCACTAACTGGTTTTTCTGGGGCCAACGTCCTGACTTTC. Encoded protein: CASSLTGFSGANVLTF.

The gene calls are TRBV25-1 and TRBJ1-1; TRBD1 aligns across 9 bases. V gave up 1 base and J gave up 0 bases; unmatched junction bases: 6. The germline V gene has CDR1 MGHDK and CDR2 SYGVNS. The CDR3 spans 17 residues. CDR3: CASSELGTGSLNTEAFF. The DNA for the CDR3 is TGTGCCAGCAGTGAATTGGGGACAGGGTCCTTGAACACTGAAGCTTTCTTT.

The V gene is TRBV7-3, the J gene TRBJ2-5; 8 nucleotides align to TRBD2. This CDR3 region has 15 residues. The V segment lost 4 bases and the J segment 2 bases; nucleotides outside the gene matches: 6. Germline V CDR1 and CDR2: SGHTA, FQGTGA. CDR3 nucleotides: TGTGCCAGCAGCTCTATAGCGGGGAGTCAAGAGACCCAGTACTTC. As protein: CASSSIAGSQETQYF.

This rearrangement joins TRBV9 to TRBJ2-1; 11 bases agree with TRBD2. The CDR3 contains 19 residues. J was trimmed by 0 bases and V by 3 bases; bases with no gene match: 11. Germline-derived CDR1 and CDR2 are SGDLS and YYNGEE. The chain's CDR3 is CASSAVLAGEVFSYNEQFF. In DNA, the CDR3 is TGTGCCAGCAGCGCGGTACTAGCGGGGGAGGTTTTCTCCTACAATGAGCAGTTCTTC.

This clone occurred a few times. The CDR3, as DNA: TGTGCCAGTAGTATCCGGACAGACGGCTACACCTTC. Translated: CASSIRTDGYTF. The chain has TRBV19 and TRBJ1-2; maybe TRBD1 (6 bases). Germline values: CDR1 LNHDA, CDR2 SQIVND (reference sequence). V dropped 3 bases and J dropped 8 bases, with 10 bases sitting between them. The CDR3 spans 12 residues.

V gene TRBV30 combines with J gene TRBJ1-4; 9 bases align to TRBD1. CDR1 is GTSNPN and CDR2 is SVGIG in the germline V gene (reference sequence). Trimming took 1 base from V and 5 from J; bases not matched to a gene: 8. This CDR3 is 16 amino acids long. The CDR3: CAWSDYLGTGNEKLFF. CDR3 DNA sequence: TGTGCCTGGAGTGACTACCTCGGGACAGGGAATGAAAAACTGTTTTTT.

A single count supports this clone. The chain joins TRBV10-3 to TRBJ1-2; no reliable D call. V was pared by 6 bases and J by 8 bases, with 16 bases between. The CDR3 contains 13 residues. Germline values: CDR1 ENHRY, CDR2 SYGVKD. The chain's CDR3 is CAIRGIDGYGYTF. The CDR3 DNA is TGTGCCATCAGGGGCATTGATGGGTACGGCTACACCTTC.